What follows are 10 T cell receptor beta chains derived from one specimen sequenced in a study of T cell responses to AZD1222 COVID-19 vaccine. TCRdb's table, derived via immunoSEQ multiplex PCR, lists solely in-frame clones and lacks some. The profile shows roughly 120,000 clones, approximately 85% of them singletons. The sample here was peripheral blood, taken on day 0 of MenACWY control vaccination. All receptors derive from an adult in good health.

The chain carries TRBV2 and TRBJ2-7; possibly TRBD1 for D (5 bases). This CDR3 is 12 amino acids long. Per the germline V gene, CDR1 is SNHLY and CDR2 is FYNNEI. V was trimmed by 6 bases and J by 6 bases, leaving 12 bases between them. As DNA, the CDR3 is TGTGCCAGCAGCCTCGACAGTGCCGAGCAGTACTTC. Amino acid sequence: CASSLDSAEQYF.

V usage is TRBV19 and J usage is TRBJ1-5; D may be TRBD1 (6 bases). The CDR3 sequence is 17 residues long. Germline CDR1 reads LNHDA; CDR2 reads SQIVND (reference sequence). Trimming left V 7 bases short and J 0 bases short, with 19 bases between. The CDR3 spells CASTGGGRFYSNQPQHF. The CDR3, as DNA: TGTGCCAGTACCGGGGGGGGCAGATTTTATAGCAATCAGCCCCAGCATTTT. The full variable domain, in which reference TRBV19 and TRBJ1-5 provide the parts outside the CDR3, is DGGITQSPKYLFRKEGQNVTLSCEQNLNHDAMYWYRQDPGQGLRLIYYSQIVNDFQKGDIAEGYSVSREKKESFPLTVTSAQKNPTAFYLCASTGGGRFYSNQPQHFGDGTRLSIL.

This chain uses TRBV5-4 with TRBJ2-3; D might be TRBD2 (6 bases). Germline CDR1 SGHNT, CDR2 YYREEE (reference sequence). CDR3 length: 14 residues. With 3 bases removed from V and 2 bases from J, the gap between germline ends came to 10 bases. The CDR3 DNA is TGTGCCAGCAGCTCGGGACTGAACACAGATACGCAGTATTTT. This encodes CASSSGLNTDTQYF. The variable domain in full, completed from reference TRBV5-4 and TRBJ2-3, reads ETGVTQSPTHLIKTRGQQVTLRCSSQSGHNTVSWYQQALGQGPQFIFQYYREEENGRGNFPPRFSGLQFPNYSSELNVNALELDDSALYLCASSSGLNTDTQYFGPGTRLTVL.

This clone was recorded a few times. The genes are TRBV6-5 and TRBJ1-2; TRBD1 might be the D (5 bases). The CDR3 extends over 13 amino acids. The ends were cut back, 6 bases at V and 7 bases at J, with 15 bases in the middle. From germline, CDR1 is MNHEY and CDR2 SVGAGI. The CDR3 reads CASRPLTASGYTF. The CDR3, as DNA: TGTGCCAGCAGGCCCCTGACAGCAAGTGGCTACACCTTC.

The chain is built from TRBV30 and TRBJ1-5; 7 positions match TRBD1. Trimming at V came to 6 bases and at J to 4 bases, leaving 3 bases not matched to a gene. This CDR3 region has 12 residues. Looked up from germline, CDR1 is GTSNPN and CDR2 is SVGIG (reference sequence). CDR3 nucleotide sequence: TGTGCCTGTTCAGGGGGAAATCAGCCCCAGCATTTT. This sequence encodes CACSGGNQPQHF.

The CDR3 coding sequence is TGTGCCAGCAGCTTAATGTTGGGCTACGAGCAGTACTTC. Translating it yields CASSLMLGYEQYF. This chain connects TRBV7-9 to TRBJ2-7; no firm D call. CDR3 size: 13 residues. Trimming shortened V by 2 bases and J by 3 bases, and 8 bases separated the two germline ends. Per the germline V gene, CDR1 is SEHNR and CDR2 is FQNEAQ (reference sequence).

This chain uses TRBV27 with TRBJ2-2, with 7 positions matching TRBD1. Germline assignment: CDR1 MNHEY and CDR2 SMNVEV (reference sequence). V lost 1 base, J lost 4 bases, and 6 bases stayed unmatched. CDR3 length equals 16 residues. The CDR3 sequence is CASSLWTGLGTGELFF. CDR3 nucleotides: TGTGCCAGCAGTTTATGGACAGGTCTGGGCACCGGGGAGCTGTTTTTT.

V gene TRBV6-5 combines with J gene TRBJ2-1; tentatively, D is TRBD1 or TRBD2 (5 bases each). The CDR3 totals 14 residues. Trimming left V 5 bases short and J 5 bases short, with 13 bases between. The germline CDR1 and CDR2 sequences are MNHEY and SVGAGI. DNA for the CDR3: TGTGCCAGCAGTAACTACCGGGGACACAATGAGCAGTTCTTC. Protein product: CASSNYRGHNEQFF.

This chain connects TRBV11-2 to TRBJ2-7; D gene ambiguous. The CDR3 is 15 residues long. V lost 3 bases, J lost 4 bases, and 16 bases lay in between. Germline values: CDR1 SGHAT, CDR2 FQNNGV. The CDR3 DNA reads TGTGCCAGCAGCTTGCGGCACACAGAAGGTTACGAGCAGTACTTC. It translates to CASSLRHTEGYEQYF.

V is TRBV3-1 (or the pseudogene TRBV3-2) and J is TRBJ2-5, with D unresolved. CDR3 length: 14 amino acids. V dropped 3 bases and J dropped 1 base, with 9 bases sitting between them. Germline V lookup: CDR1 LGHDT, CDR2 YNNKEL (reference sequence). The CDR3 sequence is CASSQSETQETQYF. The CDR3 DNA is TGTGCCAGCAGCCAGTCCGAAACCCAAGAGACCCAGTACTTC.